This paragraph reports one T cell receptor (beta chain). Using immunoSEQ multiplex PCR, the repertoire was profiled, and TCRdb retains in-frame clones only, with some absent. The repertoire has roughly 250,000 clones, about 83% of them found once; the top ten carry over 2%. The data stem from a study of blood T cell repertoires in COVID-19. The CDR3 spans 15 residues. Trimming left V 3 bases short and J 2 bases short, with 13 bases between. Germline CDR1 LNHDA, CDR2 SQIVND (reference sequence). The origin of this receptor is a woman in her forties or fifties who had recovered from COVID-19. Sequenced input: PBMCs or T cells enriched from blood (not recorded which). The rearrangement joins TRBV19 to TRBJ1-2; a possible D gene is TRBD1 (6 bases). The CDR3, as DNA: TGTGCCAGTAGTATGGGGGGGGCCAGGAACTATGGCTACACCTTC. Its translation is CASSMGGARNYGYTF.